One and the same sample provided the 22 T cell receptor beta chains below, sequenced in a study of blood T cell repertoires in COVID-19. The table came from immunoSEQ multiplex PCR; TCRdb's copy has only in-frame clones and leaves some out. The sample gives roughly 330,000 clones, about 87% of which show up once; approximately 5.3% is in the top ten. Sequenced sample: PBMCs or T cells enriched from blood (not recorded which). The receptors stem from a woman in her twenties or thirties who had recovered from COVID-19.

V is TRBV28 and J is TRBJ1-6, with 9 bases lining up with TRBD1. This CDR3 is 17 amino acids long. The ends lost 6 bases at V and 8 bases at J; junction bases unmatched: 14. CDR1 and CDR2 from the germline V gene are MDHEN and SYDVKM. The CDR3 here is CASRLSPGQGLHSPLHF. The DNA of the CDR3 is TGTGCCAGCAGACTATCTCCGGGACAGGGTTTGCATTCACCCCTCCACTTT.

V gene TRBV15 combines with J gene TRBJ1-4; tentatively, D is TRBD1 (5 bases). Germline CDR1 and CDR2: LNHNV and YYDKDF (reference sequence). The V end lost 5 bases, the J end lost 5 bases, and 12 bases lay between the germline ends. This CDR3 spans 14 amino acids. The CDR3 sequence: CATSRGGFNEKLFF. For the CDR3, the DNA is TGTGCCACCAGCCGGGGGGGGTTCAATGAAAAACTGTTTTTT. The variable domain in full, with the rest retrieved from reference TRBV15 and TRBJ1-4, is DAMVIQNPRYQVTQFGKPVTLSCSQTLNHNVMYWYQQKSSQAPKLLFHYYDKDFNNEADTPDNFQSRRPNTSFCFLDIRSPGLGDTAMYLCATSRGGFNEKLFFGSGTQLSVL.

The chain couples TRBV4-3 to TRBJ1-2; 7 bases agree with TRBD1. With V trimmed by 5 bases and J by 5 bases, 11 bases remained unmatched. The CDR3 contains 15 residues. Germline values: CDR1 LGHNA, CDR2 YSLEER. CDR3 sequence reads: CASSFRGGSSYGYTF. In DNA form, the CDR3 reads TGCGCCAGCAGCTTTCGAGGGGGCTCCAGTTATGGCTACACCTTC.

This rearrangement joins TRBV5-1 to TRBJ2-3; D is possibly TRBD1 (5 bases). Trimming took off 0 bases at V and 4 bases at J, with 18 bases between the two ends. The CDR3 is 17 residues long. Germline V lookup: CDR1 SGHRS, CDR2 YFSETQ. CDR3 nucleotide sequence: TGCGCCAGCAGCTTGGCCGGATTGTCCAGGGCCTCAGATACGCAGTATTTT. Translated, it gives CASSLAGLSRASDTQYF. Full variable domain (missing parts from reference TRBV5-1 and TRBJ2-3): KAGVTQTPRYLIKTRGQQVTLSCSPISGHRSVSWYQQTPGQGLQFLFEYFSETQRNKGNFPGRFSGRQFSNSRSEMNVSTLELGDSALYLCASSLAGLSRASDTQYFGPGTRLTVL.

V is TRBV7-9 and J is TRBJ1-6; D not certain. The CDR3 is made up of 12 amino acids. Germline-derived CDR1 and CDR2 are SEHNR and FQNEAQ (reference sequence). V was shortened by 1 base and J by 7 bases, with 2 bases between the two germline ends. DNA for the CDR3: TGTGCCAGCAGCTTAGTAAATTCACCCCTCCACTTT. It is translated as CASSLVNSPLHF.

There are a few counts of this clone. Distinct nucleotide sequences in the sample also encode this CDR3. The chain links TRBV6-5 to TRBJ1-2; TRBD1 is a possible D gene (6 bases). Germline CDR1 and CDR2: MNHEY and SVGAGI. Trimming took off 6 bases at V and 5 bases at J, with 13 bases between the two ends. The CDR3 is 13 residues long. As DNA, the CDR3 is TGTGCCAGCAGCTTGACAGGAGCATATGGCTACACCTTC. Residues: CASSLTGAYGYTF.

The chain combines TRBV11-1 with TRBJ2-7; TRBD1 matches 11 bases. Trimming removed 3 bases from V and 5 bases from J; junction bases left unmatched: 6. CDR3 length: 15 residues. The V gene's germline CDR1 is SGHAT and CDR2 FQDESV (reference sequence). CDR3 bases: TGTGCCAGCAGCTTGCGAGGACAGGGGGCGGACGAGCAGTACTTC. It yields the protein CASSLRGQGADEQYF.

The chain's CDR3 is CASSSTVIYTEAFF. For the CDR3, the DNA is TGTGCCAGCAGTTCGACAGTGATTTACACTGAAGCTTTCTTT. This chain links TRBV6-5 with TRBJ1-1; a weak D match, TRBD1 (5 bases). This CDR3 spans 14 amino acids. The germline V gene has CDR1 MNHEY and CDR2 SVGAGI. Trimming took off 4 bases at V and 3 bases at J, with 12 bases between the two ends.

The chain joins TRBV2 to TRBJ2-3; D possibly corresponds to TRBD2 (6 bases). V was trimmed by 9 bases and J by 5 bases, leaving 18 bases between them. The CDR3 runs 14 residues. The V gene's germline CDR1 is SNHLY and CDR2 FYNNEI. The CDR3 region has the DNA TGTGCCAGGGGGGGACTGGCCCCCCAAGATACGCAGTATTTT. Its translation: CARGGLAPQDTQYF.

The rearrangement joins TRBV19 to TRBJ1-5, with D uncertain. The CDR3 is 14 residues long. The V gene lost 7 bases and the J gene lost 1 base, with 11 bases spanning the gap. The germline V gene encodes CDR1 LNHDA and CDR2 SQIVND (reference sequence). The CDR3 sequence: CASNPGRSNQPQHF. The DNA for the CDR3 is TGTGCCAGTAACCCCGGGAGGAGCAATCAGCCCCAGCATTTT.

The chain has TRBV30 and TRBJ1-4; 7 bases agree with TRBD1. The CDR3 has 14 residues. V was pared by 6 bases and J by 8 bases, with 12 bases of the junction left unmatched. The germline CDR1 and CDR2 sequences are GTSNPN and SVGIG (reference sequence). The chain's CDR3 is CACLPTGSREKLFF. The CDR3 nucleotides are TGTGCCTGTTTACCGACAGGGTCTAGAGAAAAACTGTTTTTT.

This CDR3 is CASSSGVYQPQHF. The CDR3 DNA is TGTGCCAGCAGTTCGGGGGTATACCAGCCCCAGCATTTT. The chain carries TRBV28 and TRBJ1-5, with D tentatively TRBD1 (5 bases). The CDR3 is 13 residues long. With 4 bases removed from V and 7 bases from J, the gap between germline ends came to 11 bases. CDR1 is MDHEN and CDR2 is SYDVKM in the germline V gene.

The CDR3 spells CASSIEWGPAGTQYF. DNA of the CDR3: TGTGCCAGTAGTATAGAGTGGGGTCCAGCAGGGACGCAGTATTTT. The chain recombines TRBV19 with TRBJ2-3; maybe TRBD1 (5 bases). Trimming removed 0 bases at V and 9 bases at J, with 16 bases between. CDR1 is LNHDA and CDR2 is SQIVND in the germline V gene (reference sequence). This CDR3 spans 15 amino acids.

This clone was seen a single time. The chain recombines TRBV28 with TRBJ1-1; 7 bases are a match to TRBD1. The CDR3 contains 14 residues. Unmatched junction bases numbered 4, after V lost 5 bases and J lost 1 base. Germline CDR1 and CDR2: MDHEN and SYDVKM. The CDR3 region has the DNA TGTGCCAGCAGTCCGTGGACAGGGAACACTGAAGCTTTCTTT. It codes for CASSPWTGNTEAFF.

The gene calls are TRBV5-8 and TRBJ2-1, with no clear D. CDR3 length: 11 amino acids. The germline V and J ends were trimmed by 0 bases and 8 bases, with 3 bases remaining between them. Germline V gene sequence: CDR1 SGHTS, CDR2 YDEGEE. DNA for the CDR3: TGTGCCAGCAGCTTGGGGCATGAGCAGTTCTTC. It translates to CASSLGHEQFF.

The CDR3 loop is CASRQGASGNTIYF. The CDR3 DNA follows: TGTGCCAGTAGACAGGGGGCATCTGGAAACACCATATATTTT. The chain has TRBV19 and TRBJ1-3; 9 bases are shared with TRBD1. The V gene end was trimmed by 6 bases and the J gene end by 1 base; junction bases not matched to a gene: 1. Germline assignment: CDR1 LNHDA and CDR2 SQIVND (reference sequence). The CDR3 consists of 14 residues.

This rearrangement joins TRBV2 to TRBJ1-1, with D unclear. Trimming removed 6 bases from V and 3 bases from J, with 14 bases in between. This CDR3 comprises 14 residues. Germline CDR1 is SNHLY and CDR2 is FYNNEI. As DNA, the CDR3 is TGTGCCAGCAGCACTAATCGGCGGGACACTGAAGCTTTCTTT. It translates to CASSTNRRDTEAFF.

The chain employs TRBV7-9 and TRBJ1-5; a weak D match, TRBD1 (5 bases). Germline CDR1 SEHNR, CDR2 FQNEAQ (reference sequence). Trimming stripped 5 bases from V and 6 bases from J, with 17 bases between. CDR3 size: 15 residues. Here the CDR3 reads CASSGSGTGGQPQHF. The CDR3 region has the DNA TGTGCCAGCAGCGGCTCCGGCACGGGGGGTCAGCCCCAGCATTTT. Drawing the rest from reference TRBV7-9 and TRBJ1-5, the complete variable domain is DTGVSQNPRHKITKRGQNVTFRCDPISEHNRLYWYRQTLGQGPEFLTYFQNEAQLEKSRLLSDRFSAERPKGSFSTLEIQRTEQGDSAMYLCASSGSGTGGQPQHFGDGTRLSIL.

The CDR3 DNA reads as TGCAGTGCTAGTGGACAGGGAGATGGAAAACTGTTTTTT. Translation gives CSASGQGDGKLFF. V gene TRBV20-1 combines with J gene TRBJ1-4, with TRBD1 matching over 8 bases. Germline values: CDR1 DFQATT, CDR2 SNEGSKA (reference sequence). CDR3 length: 13 residues. J was trimmed by 10 bases and V by 3 bases; bases with no gene match: 7.

The gene calls are TRBV7-8 and TRBJ1-6; possibly TRBD1 for D (6 bases). Germline assignment: CDR1 SGHVS and CDR2 FQNEAQ. There are 15 residues in the CDR3. Trimming cost V 1 base and J 5 bases, with 9 bases left between them. CDR3 DNA sequence: TGTGCCAGCAGCTTAGAGGGGGACCATAATTCACCCCTCCACTTT. As protein: CASSLEGDHNSPLHF. Variable domain in full (rest from reference TRBV7-8 and TRBJ1-6): GAGVSQSPRYKVAKRGQDVALRCDPISGHVSLFWYQQALGQGPEFLTYFQNEAQLDKSGLPSDRFFAERPEGSVSTLKIQRTQQEDSAVYLCASSLEGDHNSPLHFGNGTRLTVT.

The CDR3 DNA reads as TGCGCCAGCAGCACAGACACCTCCTACAATGAGCAGTTCTTC. It encodes CASSTDTSYNEQFF. The chain combines TRBV5-1 with TRBJ2-1; D uncertain. V lost 4 bases and J 0 bases, leaving 8 bases between the germline ends. The CDR3 consists of 14 residues. Per the germline V gene, CDR1 is SGHRS and CDR2 is YFSETQ.

V and J are TRBV7-7 and TRBJ2-5; the D gene is possibly TRBD2 (5 bases). The V end lost 5 bases, the J end lost 4 bases, and 20 bases lay between the germline ends. The CDR3 runs to 16 residues. The germline CDR1 and CDR2 sequences are SSHAT and FNYEAQ (reference sequence). The CDR3 protein is CASSRSGQRLLETQYF. DNA for the CDR3: TGTGCCAGCAGCAGATCAGGCCAACGACTATTAGAGACCCAGTACTTC.